The sequence of this T cell receptor beta chain was determined in a study of T cell responses to AZD1222 COVID-19 vaccine. Findings and caveats of the study: Donor demographics were predominantly white British with a female majority; clonal diversity may be underestimated. Regions 160-218 and 743-854 held dominance among vaccine-associated CD4 TCRs, which spanned spike. The number of AZD1222 recipients seropositive at baseline was only five to seven.

This clone occurred once. Its antigen remains unknown. Using immunoSEQ multiplex PCR, the repertoire was profiled, and TCRdb retains in-frame clones only, with some absent. Of 150,000 to 200,000 clones listed, 94% are singletons. Trimming shortened V by 1 base and J by 2 bases, and 6 bases separated the two germline ends. The CDR3 has 13 amino acids. Germline values: CDR1 LNHDA, CDR2 SQIVND (reference sequence). The sequence came from an adult in good health. The chain recombines TRBV19 with TRBJ2-7; no firm D call. Source: peripheral blood, taken on day 0 of AZD1222 vaccination. The CDR3 DNA reads TGTGCCAGTAGTATAGGTAGGGCCTACGAGCAGTACTTC. Protein product: CASSIGRAYEQYF.